This entry lists 17 T cell receptor beta chains sequenced from one sample in a study of post-analysis software for immune sequencing data. TCR beta libraries were prepared from cDNA with unique molecular identifiers. TCRdb independently ran MiXCR on the PCR reads; one entry per CDR3 protein. The sample includes hundreds of thousands of distinct CDR3 sequences, about 53% of them seen just once. Whole-study findings and limits: Controls showed lower frequencies than patients for five TRBV segments, and TRBV5-6, TRBV5-1 and TRBV20-1 were among these.

Their target antigens are unknown. The specimen was blood. The receptors shown here come from a girl between 5 and 17 years old with multiple sclerosis.

This clonotype was seen a few times. CDR3 bases: TGCGCCAGCAGCCAAGCCTCGACAGGTGAGCAGTACTTC. It codes for CASSQASTGEQYF. This chain uses TRBV4-1 with TRBJ2-5, with a weak D call TRBD1 (6 bases). Trimming pared 1 base from V and 11 bases from J, leaving 14 bases between. CDR1 is MGHRA and CDR2 is YSYEKL in the germline V gene. The CDR3 has 13 amino acids.

This chain joins TRBV10-3 and TRBJ2-7, with 7 bases identical to TRBD1. In germline, CDR1 is ENHRY, CDR2 SYGVKD. The CDR3 runs 15 residues. Trimming removed 6 bases from V and 0 bases from J; junction bases left unmatched: 8. In DNA form, the CDR3 reads TGTGCCATCAGGGATCCGGGACAGACCTCCTACGAGCAGTACTTC. The encoded protein is CAIRDPGQTSYEQYF.

The gene calls are TRBV11-2 and TRBJ2-5; the match to TRBD2 covers 9 bases. The junction had 13 bases not matched to a gene; V was cut back by 1 base and J by 7 bases. Germline V gene data show CDR1 as SGHAT and CDR2 as FQNNGV. The CDR3 runs 17 residues. DNA of the CDR3: TGTGCCAGCAGCTTAGCGGCGCTAGCGGGGAGGCTGGGGACCCAGTACTTC. This sequence encodes CASSLAALAGRLGTQYF.

This clonotype came up a few times. The chain uses TRBV7-2 and TRBJ1-2, with 9 nucleotides matching TRBD1. The CDR3 covers 14 residues. Germline lookup yields CDR1 SGHTA and CDR2 FQGNSA. V lost 0 bases and J lost 8; bases outside the gene matches: 4. The CDR3 region is CASSLARTGDGYTF. The CDR3 nucleotides read TGTGCCAGCAGCTTAGCCCGGACAGGGGACGGCTACACCTTC.

The rearrangement joins TRBV5-6 to TRBJ2-4, with 8 nucleotides matching TRBD2. This CDR3 contains 18 residues. Germline V lookup: CDR1 SGHDT, CDR2 YYEEEE. The ends lost 4 bases at V and 1 base at J; junction bases unmatched: 13. The CDR3 sequence: CASSLDGREEVAKNIQYF. CDR3 DNA sequence: TGTGCCAGCAGCCTTGACGGGAGGGAGGAGGTCGCCAAAAACATTCAGTACTTC.

V usage is TRBV7-2 and J usage is TRBJ2-7; 9 nucleotides agree with TRBD1. The junction had 6 bases not matched to a gene; V was cut back by 3 bases and J by 0 bases. The CDR3 is made up of 16 amino acids. The germline V gene encodes CDR1 SGHTA and CDR2 FQGNSA. CDR3 sequence (DNA): TGTGCCAGCAGCTTCCGGACAGGGGCCCTCTCCTACGAGCAGTACTTC. It yields the protein CASSFRTGALSYEQYF.

The chain is built from TRBV27 and TRBJ2-5; D not resolved. The CDR3 covers 16 residues. Trimming took 1 base from V and 2 from J, leaving 14 bases between them. Germline V lookup: CDR1 MNHEY, CDR2 SMNVEV (reference sequence). CDR3 amino acids: CASSLYPDWPQETQYF. DNA for the CDR3: TGTGCCAGCAGTTTATATCCCGACTGGCCTCAAGAGACCCAGTACTTC.

This rearrangement joins TRBV5-5 to TRBJ1-2; unclear D gene. CDR1 is SGHKS, CDR2 YYEKEE, per germline (reference sequence). Trimming shortened V by 2 bases and J by 4 bases, and 6 bases separated the two germline ends. CDR3 size: 12 residues. CDR3 amino acids: CASSLELYGYTF. The CDR3 bases are TGTGCCAGCAGCTTAGAACTCTATGGCTACACCTTC.

The chain is built from TRBV7-9 and TRBJ1-2, with a weak D call TRBD1 (5 bases). Germline lookup yields CDR1 SEHNR and CDR2 FQNEAQ (reference sequence). CDR3 length: 14 residues. Trimming removed 5 bases from V and 8 bases from J, with 18 bases in between. CDR3 coding DNA: TGTGCCAGCAGCCCCGGGGACCGGGGGTTCGGCTACACCTTC. Its protein is CASSPGDRGFGYTF.

This clonotype has only one observation. This chain joins TRBV7-9 and TRBJ2-3; 7 bases agree with TRBD2. This CDR3 has 14 amino acids. Unmatched junction bases numbered 4, after V lost 5 bases and J lost 2 bases. Germline V lookup: CDR1 SEHNR, CDR2 FQNEAQ (reference sequence). CDR3 in DNA: TGTGCCAGCAGCCGAAGCGGGATCACAGATACGCAGTATTTT. Its translation is CASSRSGITDTQYF.

The chain has TRBV12-3 or TRBV12-4 and TRBJ1-2; a weak D match, TRBD1 (5 bases). The V and J ends lost 6 bases and 4 bases respectively, with 12 bases between them. The CDR3 spans 13 residues. Here the CDR3 DNA reads TGTGCCAGCAGCACCGGGACTAGCTATGGCTACACCTTC. This codes for CASSTGTSYGYTF.

This clonotype was counted a few times. This rearrangement joins TRBV12-3 or TRBV12-4 to TRBJ2-4; TRBD2 might be the D (5 bases). The V and J ends lost 5 bases and 0 bases respectively, with 8 bases between them. The CDR3 has 14 residues. The CDR3 here is CASSGRLAKNIQYF. The CDR3 nucleotides are TGTGCCAGCAGTGGGAGATTAGCCAAAAACATTCAGTACTTC.

The chain has TRBV5-1 and TRBJ2-5; D remains ambiguous. CDR1 and CDR2 (germline): SGHRS, YFSETQ. CDR3 length equals 15 residues. V was shortened by 0 bases and J by 2 bases, with 11 bases between the two germline ends. The CDR3 bases are TGCGCCAGCAGCTTGGTAGTTGACAATCAAGAGACCCAGTACTTC. Encoded protein: CASSLVVDNQETQYF.

The chain has TRBV5-6 and TRBJ1-1; D is unresolved. Trimming took off 0 bases at V and 0 bases at J, with 9 bases between the two ends. The CDR3 is 15 residues long. Germline loops: CDR1 SGHDT, CDR2 YYEEEE. The DNA for the CDR3 is TGTGCCAGCAGCTTGGCTTTGAGGGTGAACACTGAAGCTTTCTTT. Translating gives CASSLALRVNTEAFF.

The chain recombines TRBV7-9 with TRBJ1-5; 8 nucleotides match TRBD1. The CDR3 is 17 residues long. From germline, CDR1 is SEHNR and CDR2 FQNEAQ (reference sequence). Germline trimming cut 8 bases from V and 0 bases from J; bases unmatched to any gene: 12. CDR3 protein: CASSTGTGGVSNQPQHF. CDR3 coding DNA: TGTGCCAGCTCCACGGGGACAGGCGGCGTTAGCAATCAGCCCCAGCATTTT.

The chain employs TRBV29-1 and TRBJ2-7; 11 bases match TRBD2. The germline V gene has CDR1 SQVTM and CDR2 ANQGSEA. The CDR3 loop spans 15 amino acids. Trimming at V came to 8 bases and at J to 0 bases, leaving 9 bases not matched to a gene. CDR3 sequence (DNA): TGCAGCACCCTAGCGGGAGGCCCGCTCTCCTACGAGCAGTACTTC. This gives the protein CSTLAGGPLSYEQYF.

The genes are TRBV29-1 and TRBJ2-5, with D perhaps matching TRBD1 (5 bases). TRBJ2-7 matches the DNA end more closely, so the J call is doubtful. CDR1 SQVTM and CDR2 ANQGSEA come from the germline V gene. The CDR3 sequence is 12 residues long. The CDR3 spells CSVEDLQAEQYF. DNA for the CDR3: TGCAGCGTTGAAGATCTACAGGCCGAGCAGTACTTC.